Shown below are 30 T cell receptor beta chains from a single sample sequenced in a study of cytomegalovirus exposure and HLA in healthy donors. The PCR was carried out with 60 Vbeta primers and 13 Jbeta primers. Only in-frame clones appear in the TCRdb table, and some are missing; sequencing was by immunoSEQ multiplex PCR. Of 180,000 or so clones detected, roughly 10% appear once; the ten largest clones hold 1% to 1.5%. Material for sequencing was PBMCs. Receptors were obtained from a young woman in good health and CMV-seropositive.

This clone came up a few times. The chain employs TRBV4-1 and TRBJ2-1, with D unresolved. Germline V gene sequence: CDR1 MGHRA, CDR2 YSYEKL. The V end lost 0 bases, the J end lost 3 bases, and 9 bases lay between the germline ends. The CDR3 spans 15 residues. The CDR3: CASSQDGDFYNEQFF. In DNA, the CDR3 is TGCGCCAGCAGCCAAGATGGCGACTTCTACAATGAGCAGTTCTTC.

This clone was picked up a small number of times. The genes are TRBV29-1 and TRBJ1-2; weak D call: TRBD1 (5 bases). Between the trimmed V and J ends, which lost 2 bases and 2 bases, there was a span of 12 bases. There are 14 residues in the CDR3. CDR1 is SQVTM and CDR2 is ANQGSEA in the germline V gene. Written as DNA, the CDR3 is TGCAGCGTTGAAACGGAGGGGAGGAACTATGGCTACACCTTC. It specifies CSVETEGRNYGYTF.

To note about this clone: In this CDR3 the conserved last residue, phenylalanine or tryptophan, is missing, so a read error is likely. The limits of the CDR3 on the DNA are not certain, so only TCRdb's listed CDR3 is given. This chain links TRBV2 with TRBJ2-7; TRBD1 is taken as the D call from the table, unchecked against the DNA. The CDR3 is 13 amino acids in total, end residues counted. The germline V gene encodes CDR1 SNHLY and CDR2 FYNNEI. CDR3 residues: CASSQASPGHGIK.

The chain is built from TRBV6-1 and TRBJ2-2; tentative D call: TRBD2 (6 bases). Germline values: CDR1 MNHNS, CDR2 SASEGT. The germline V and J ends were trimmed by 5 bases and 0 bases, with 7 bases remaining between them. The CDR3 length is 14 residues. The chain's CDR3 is CASSWGANTGELFF. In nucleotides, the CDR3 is TGTGCCAGCAGTTGGGGGGCGAACACCGGGGAGCTGTTTTTT.

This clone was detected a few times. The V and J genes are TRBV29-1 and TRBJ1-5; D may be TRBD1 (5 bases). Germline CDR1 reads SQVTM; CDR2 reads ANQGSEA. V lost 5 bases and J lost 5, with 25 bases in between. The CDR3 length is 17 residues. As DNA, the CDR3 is TGCAGCGTTTTAATCCCGGAGGGACGGTCGGGGTATCAGCCCCAGCATTTT. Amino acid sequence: CSVLIPEGRSGYQPQHF.

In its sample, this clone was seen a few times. CDR3 DNA: TGCGCCAGCAGCTCCCTGACAGGGGACCAAGAGACCCAGTACTTC. This encodes CASSSLTGDQETQYF. This chain joins TRBV5-1 and TRBJ2-5; 8 nucleotides match TRBD1. V shed 3 bases, J shed 0 bases, and the junction held 4 bases outside the gene matches. The CDR3 is 15 amino acids. CDR1 and CDR2 (germline): SGHRS, YFSETQ.

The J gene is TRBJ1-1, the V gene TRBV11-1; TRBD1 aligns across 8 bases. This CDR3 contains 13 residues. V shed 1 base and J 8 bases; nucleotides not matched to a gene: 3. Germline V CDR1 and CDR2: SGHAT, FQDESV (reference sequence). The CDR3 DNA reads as TGTGCCAGCAGCTTAGGGACAGGGCAAGAAGCTTTCTTT. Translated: CASSLGTGQEAFF.

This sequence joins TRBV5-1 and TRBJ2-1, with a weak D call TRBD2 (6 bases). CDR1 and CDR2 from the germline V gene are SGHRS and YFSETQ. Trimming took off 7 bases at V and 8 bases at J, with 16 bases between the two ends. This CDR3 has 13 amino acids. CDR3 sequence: CASHWGTQDEQFF. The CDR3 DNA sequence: TGCGCCAGCCACTGGGGGACTCAGGATGAGCAGTTCTTC. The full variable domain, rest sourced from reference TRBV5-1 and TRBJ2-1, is KAGVTQTPRYLIKTRGQQVTLSCSPISGHRSVSWYQQTPGQGLQFLFEYFSETQRNKGNFPGRFSGRQFSNSRSEMNVSTLELGDSALYLCASHWGTQDEQFFGPGTRLTVL.

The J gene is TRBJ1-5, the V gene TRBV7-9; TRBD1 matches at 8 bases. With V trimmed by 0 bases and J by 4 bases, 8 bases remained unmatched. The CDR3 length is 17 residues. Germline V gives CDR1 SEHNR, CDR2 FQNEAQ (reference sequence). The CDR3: CASSLAGTGPFNQPQHF. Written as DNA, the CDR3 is TGTGCCAGCAGCTTAGCGGGGACAGGTCCCTTTAATCAGCCCCAGCATTTT.

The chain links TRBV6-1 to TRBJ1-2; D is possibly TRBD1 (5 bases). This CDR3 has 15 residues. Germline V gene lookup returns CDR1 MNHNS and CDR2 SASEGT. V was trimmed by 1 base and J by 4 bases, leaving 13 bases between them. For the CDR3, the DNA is TGTGCCAGCAGTGAAGGCAGGGTCGTTGCCTATGGCTACACCTTC. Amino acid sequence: CASSEGRVVAYGYTF.

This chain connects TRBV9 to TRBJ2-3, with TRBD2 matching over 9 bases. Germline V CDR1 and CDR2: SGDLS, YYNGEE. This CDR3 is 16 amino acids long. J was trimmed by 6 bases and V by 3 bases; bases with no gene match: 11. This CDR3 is CASSATSGHLWDTQYF. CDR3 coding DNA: TGTGCCAGCAGCGCGACTAGCGGCCACCTGTGGGATACGCAGTATTTT.

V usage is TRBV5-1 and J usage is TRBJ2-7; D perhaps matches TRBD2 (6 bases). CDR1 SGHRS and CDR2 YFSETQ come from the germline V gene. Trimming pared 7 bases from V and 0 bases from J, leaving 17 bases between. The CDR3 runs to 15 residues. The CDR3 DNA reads TGCGCCAGCGAGGAGGGGCTCGGCTTCTCCTACGAGCAGTACTTC. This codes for CASEEGLGFSYEQYF.

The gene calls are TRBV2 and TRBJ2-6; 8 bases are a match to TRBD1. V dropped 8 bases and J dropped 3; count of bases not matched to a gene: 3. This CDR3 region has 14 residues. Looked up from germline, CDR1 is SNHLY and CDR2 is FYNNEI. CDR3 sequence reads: CASRTGFGANVLTF. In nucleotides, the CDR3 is TGTGCCAGCCGGACAGGGTTTGGGGCCAACGTCCTGACTTTC.

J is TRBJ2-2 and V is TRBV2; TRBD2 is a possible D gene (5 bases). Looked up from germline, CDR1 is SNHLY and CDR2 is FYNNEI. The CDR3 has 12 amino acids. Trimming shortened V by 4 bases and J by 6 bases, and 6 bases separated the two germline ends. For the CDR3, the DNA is TGTGCCAGCAGTGCCGGGGCCGGGGAGCTGTTTTTT. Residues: CASSAGAGELFF.

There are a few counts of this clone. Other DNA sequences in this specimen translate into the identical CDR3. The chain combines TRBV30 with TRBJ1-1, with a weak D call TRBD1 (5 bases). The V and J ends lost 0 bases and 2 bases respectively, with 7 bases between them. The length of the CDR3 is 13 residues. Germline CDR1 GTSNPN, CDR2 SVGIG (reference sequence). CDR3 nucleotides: TGTGCCTGGAGTGTCCAGGGAAACACTGAAGCTTTCTTT. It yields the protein CAWSVQGNTEAFF.

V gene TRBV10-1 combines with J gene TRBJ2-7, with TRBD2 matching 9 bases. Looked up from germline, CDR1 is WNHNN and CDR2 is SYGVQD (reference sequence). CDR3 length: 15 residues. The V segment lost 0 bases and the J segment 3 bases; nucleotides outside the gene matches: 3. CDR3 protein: CASSESSGSVYEQYF. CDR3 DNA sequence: TGCGCCAGCAGTGAGTCTAGCGGGAGCGTCTACGAGCAGTACTTC.

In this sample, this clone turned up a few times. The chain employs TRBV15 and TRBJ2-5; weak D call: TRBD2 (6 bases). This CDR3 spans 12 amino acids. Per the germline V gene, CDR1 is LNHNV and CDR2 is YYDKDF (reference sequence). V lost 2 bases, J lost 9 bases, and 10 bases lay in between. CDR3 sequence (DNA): TGTGCCACCAGCAGACGGAGGGAGGCCCAGTACTTC. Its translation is CATSRRREAQYF. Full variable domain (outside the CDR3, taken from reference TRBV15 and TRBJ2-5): DAMVIQNPRYQVTQFGKPVTLSCSQTLNHNVMYWYQQKSSQAPKLLFHYYDKDFNNEADTPDNFQSRRPNTSFCFLDIRSPGLGDTAMYLCATSRRREAQYFGPGTRLLVL.

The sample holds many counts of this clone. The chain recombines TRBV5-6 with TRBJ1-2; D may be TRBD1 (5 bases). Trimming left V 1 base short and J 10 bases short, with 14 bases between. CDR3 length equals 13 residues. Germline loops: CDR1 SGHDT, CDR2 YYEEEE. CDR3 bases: TGTGCCAGCAGCTTGCAGGGCGGCGCATCCTACACCTTC. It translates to CASSLQGGASYTF.

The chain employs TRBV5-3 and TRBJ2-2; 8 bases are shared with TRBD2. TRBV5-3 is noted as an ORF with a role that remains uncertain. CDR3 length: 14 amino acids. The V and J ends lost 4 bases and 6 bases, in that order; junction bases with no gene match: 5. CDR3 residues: CARSPPRGAGELFF. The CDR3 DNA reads TGTGCCAGAAGCCCTCCGCGGGGGGCCGGGGAGCTGTTTTTT.

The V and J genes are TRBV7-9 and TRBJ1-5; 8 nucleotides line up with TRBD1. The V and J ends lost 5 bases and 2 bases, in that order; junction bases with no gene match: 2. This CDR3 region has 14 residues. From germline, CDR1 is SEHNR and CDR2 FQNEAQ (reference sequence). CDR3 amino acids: CASSQQGGNQPQHF. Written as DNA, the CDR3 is TGTGCCAGCAGCCAACAGGGGGGCAATCAGCCCCAGCATTTT.

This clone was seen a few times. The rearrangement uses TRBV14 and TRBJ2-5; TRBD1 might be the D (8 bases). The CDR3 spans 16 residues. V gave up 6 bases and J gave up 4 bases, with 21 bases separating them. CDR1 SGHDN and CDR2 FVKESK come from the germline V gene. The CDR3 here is CASSAQRDRLGETQYF. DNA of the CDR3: TGTGCCAGCAGTGCACAGCGGGACAGGCTGGGAGAGACCCAGTACTTC.

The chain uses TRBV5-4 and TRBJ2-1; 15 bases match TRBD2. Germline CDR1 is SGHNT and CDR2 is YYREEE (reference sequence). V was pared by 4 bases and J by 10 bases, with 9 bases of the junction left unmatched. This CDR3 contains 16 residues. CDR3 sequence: CASSPGTSGRKSEQFF. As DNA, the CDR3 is TGTGCCAGCAGCCCGGGGACTAGCGGGAGGAAGAGCGAGCAGTTCTTC. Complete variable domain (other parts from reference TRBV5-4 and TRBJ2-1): ETGVTQSPTHLIKTRGQQVTLRCSSQSGHNTVSWYQQALGQGPQFIFQYYREEENGRGNFPPRFSGLQFPNYSSELNVNALELDDSALYLCASSPGTSGRKSEQFFGPGTRLTVL.

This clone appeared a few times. The DNA for the CDR3 is TGCAGCGTTGAAGATCTGCAGTCTGGAAACACCATATATTTT. Translated: CSVEDLQSGNTIYF. The chain combines TRBV29-1 with TRBJ1-3, with D unresolved. This CDR3 is 14 amino acids long. The germline V gene encodes CDR1 SQVTM and CDR2 ANQGSEA. V lost 0 bases, J lost 1 base, and 7 bases lay in between.

The CDR3 loop reads CATKETALNQPQHF. The CDR3, as DNA: TGTGCCACGAAAGAGACAGCGCTCAATCAGCCCCAGCATTTT. J is TRBJ1-5 and V is TRBV15, with a possible D match to TRBD1 (5 bases). In germline, CDR1 is LNHNV, CDR2 YYDKDF (reference sequence). V gave up 9 bases and J gave up 3 bases, with 15 bases separating them. This CDR3 is 14 amino acids long.

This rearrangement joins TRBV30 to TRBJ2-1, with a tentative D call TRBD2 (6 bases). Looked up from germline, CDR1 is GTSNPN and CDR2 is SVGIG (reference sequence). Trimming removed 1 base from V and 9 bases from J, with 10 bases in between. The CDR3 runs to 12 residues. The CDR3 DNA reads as TGTGCCTGGAGTGAATGGGGAGGTGAGCAGTTCTTC. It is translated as CAWSEWGGEQFF.

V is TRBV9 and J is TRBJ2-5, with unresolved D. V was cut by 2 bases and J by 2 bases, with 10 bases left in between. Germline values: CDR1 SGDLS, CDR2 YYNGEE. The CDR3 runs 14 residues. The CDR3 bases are TGTGCCAGCAGCGTGAGGTATAATCAAGAGACCCAGTACTTC. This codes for CASSVRYNQETQYF.

This CDR3 is CASSLSSGRGDNEQFF. In DNA, the CDR3 is TGTGCCAGCAGCCTATCTAGCGGGAGGGGGGACAATGAGCAGTTCTTC. The V call is TRBV7-3, the J call TRBJ2-1, with 12 bases matching TRBD2. CDR1 and CDR2 from the germline V gene are SGHTA and FQGTGA. V lost 5 bases, J lost 5 bases, and 7 bases stayed unmatched. This CDR3 has 16 amino acids.

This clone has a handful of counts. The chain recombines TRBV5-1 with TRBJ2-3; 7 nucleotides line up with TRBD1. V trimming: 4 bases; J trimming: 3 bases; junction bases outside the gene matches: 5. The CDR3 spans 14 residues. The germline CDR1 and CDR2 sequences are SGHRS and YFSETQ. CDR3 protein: CASSKTGMTDTQYF. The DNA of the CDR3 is TGCGCCAGCAGCAAGACAGGGATGACAGATACGCAGTATTTT.

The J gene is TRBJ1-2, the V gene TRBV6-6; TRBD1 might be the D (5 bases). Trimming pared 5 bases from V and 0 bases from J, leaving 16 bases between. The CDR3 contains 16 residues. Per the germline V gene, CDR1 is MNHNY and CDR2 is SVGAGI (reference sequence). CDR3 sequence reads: CASSKTGILSNYGYTF. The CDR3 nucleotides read TGTGCCAGCAGTAAAACAGGAATCCTCTCTAACTATGGCTACACCTTC.

This CDR3 reads CAISRTSAYEQYF. The DNA of the CDR3 is TGTGCCATCAGCCGGACTAGCGCCTACGAGCAGTACTTC. The rearrangement uses TRBV10-3 and TRBJ2-7; 9 nucleotides line up with TRBD2. The CDR3 sequence is 13 residues long. V was pared by 6 bases and J by 2 bases, with 2 bases of the junction left unmatched. Germline V gene lookup returns CDR1 ENHRY and CDR2 SYGVKD.